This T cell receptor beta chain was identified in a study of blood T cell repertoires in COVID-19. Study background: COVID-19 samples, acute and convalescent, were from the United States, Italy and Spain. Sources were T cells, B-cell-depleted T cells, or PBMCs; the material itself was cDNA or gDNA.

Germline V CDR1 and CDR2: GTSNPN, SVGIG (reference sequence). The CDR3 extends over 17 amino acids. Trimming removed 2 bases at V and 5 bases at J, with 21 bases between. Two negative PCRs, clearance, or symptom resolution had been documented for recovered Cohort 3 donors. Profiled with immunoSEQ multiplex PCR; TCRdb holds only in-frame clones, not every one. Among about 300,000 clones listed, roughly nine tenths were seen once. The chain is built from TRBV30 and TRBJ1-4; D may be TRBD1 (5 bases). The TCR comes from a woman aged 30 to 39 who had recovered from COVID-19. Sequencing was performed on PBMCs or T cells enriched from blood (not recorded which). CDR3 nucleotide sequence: TGTGCCTGGAGTACTCCTCCATACAGGCGCTGGAATGAAAAACTGTTTTTT. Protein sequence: CAWSTPPYRRWNEKLFF.